This entry features one TCR beta chain sequence. Together with a sample-barcoded 5' primer, a J-beta primer mix was included in a second PCR lasting about 6 to 12 cycles. TCRdb re-derived calls from the 5' RACE reads in MiXCR, one entry per CDR3 protein. The table includes roughly 2 million distinct CDR3 sequences, 40% to 55% detected once. The data originate from a study of blood T cells in healthy people across ages. The V gene's germline CDR1 is SGDLS and CDR2 YYNGEE. This CDR3 has 15 residues. This TCR derives from a woman aged 40 to 49 in good health. The sample was blood. The chain recombines TRBV9 with TRBJ2-1, with 10 bases aligning to TRBD1. Near its end, the DNA agrees better with TRBJ2-7, so the J call may be wrong. The CDR3 bases are TGTGCCAGCAGCGGCCGGGACAGGGGTAGAAATGAGCAGTACTTC. Its translation is CASSGRDRGRNEQYF.